Each of the 5 T cell receptor beta chains below was sequenced from the same sample in a study of shared clonotypes between healthy human individuals. Sequencing was performed with immunoSEQ multiplex PCR; in TCRdb, only in-frame clones are kept and a portion is missing. The table records 1.5 million to 1.9 million clones, nearly 99% of them present only once. The specimen sequenced was naive CD4+ T cells sorted from blood. Subset here: CD45RA+ positively selected. These receptors were collected from a man aged 30 to 39 in good health.

The CDR3 loop is CASSRTGLVTDTQYF. In nucleotides, the CDR3 is TGCGCCAGCAGCCGAACGGGACTAGTCACAGATACGCAGTATTTT. The chain carries TRBV5-1 and TRBJ2-3, with 8 bases that match TRBD2. V shed 4 bases, J shed 2 bases, and the junction held 6 bases outside the gene matches. In germline, CDR1 is SGHRS, CDR2 YFSETQ. The CDR3 has 15 amino acids.

The chain has TRBV4-3 and TRBJ2-1; 12 bases match TRBD2. This CDR3 has 19 amino acids. Germline CDR1 and CDR2: LGHNA and YSLEER. Trimming removed 0 bases from V and 6 bases from J; junction bases left unmatched: 12. The CDR3, as DNA: TGCGCCAGCAGCCAAGAAAGTGGGCTAGCGGGAGGGCGAGTCAATGAGCAGTTCTTC. This codes for CASSQESGLAGGRVNEQFF.

CDR3 DNA sequence: TGCGCCAGCAGCCAAGAGATGGTATTAGCGGGTGAGCAGTTCTTC. It specifies CASSQEMVLAGEQFF. This chain connects TRBV4-3 to TRBJ2-1, with TRBD2 identical over 7 bases. Per germline, CDR1 LGHNA and CDR2 YSLEER. V trimming: 0 bases; J trimming: 9 bases; junction bases outside the gene matches: 8. CDR3 size: 15 residues.

The DNA of the CDR3 is TGCGCCAGCAGCTTGCCAGGGTACGACACTGAAGCTTTCTTT. This gives the protein CASSLPGYDTEAFF. The chain joins TRBV5-1 to TRBJ1-1; a weak D match, TRBD1 (5 bases). The CDR3 is 14 amino acids. V lost 1 base and J 3 bases, leaving 10 bases between the germline ends. Germline V gene sequence: CDR1 SGHRS, CDR2 YFSETQ.

This CDR3 reads CASSPEAPIHQETQYF. In nucleotides, the CDR3 is TGTGCCAGCAGCCCTGAAGCGCCAATACACCAAGAGACCCAGTACTTC. V is TRBV11-3 and J is TRBJ2-5, with unresolved D. V was trimmed by 5 bases and J by 0 bases, leaving 16 bases between them. The length of the CDR3 is 16 residues. CDR1 SGHNT and CDR2 YENEEA come from the germline V gene.